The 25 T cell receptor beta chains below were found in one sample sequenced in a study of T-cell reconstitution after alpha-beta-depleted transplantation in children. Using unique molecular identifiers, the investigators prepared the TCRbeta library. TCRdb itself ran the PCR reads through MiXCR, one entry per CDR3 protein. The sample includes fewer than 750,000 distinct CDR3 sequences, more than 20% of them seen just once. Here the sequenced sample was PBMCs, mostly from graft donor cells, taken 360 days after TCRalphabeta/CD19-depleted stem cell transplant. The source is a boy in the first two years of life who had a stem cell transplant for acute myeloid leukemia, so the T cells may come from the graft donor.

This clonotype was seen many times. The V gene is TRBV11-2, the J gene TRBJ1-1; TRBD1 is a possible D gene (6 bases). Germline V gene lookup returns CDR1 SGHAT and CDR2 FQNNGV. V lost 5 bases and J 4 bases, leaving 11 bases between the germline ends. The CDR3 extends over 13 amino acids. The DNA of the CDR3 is TGTGCCAGCAGCCCAGGGGTTAGCACTGAAGCTTTCTTT. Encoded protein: CASSPGVSTEAFF.

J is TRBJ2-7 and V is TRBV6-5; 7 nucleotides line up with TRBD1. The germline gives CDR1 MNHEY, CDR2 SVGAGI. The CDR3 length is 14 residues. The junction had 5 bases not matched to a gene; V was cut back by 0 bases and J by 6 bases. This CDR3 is CASSYSGTGVEQYF. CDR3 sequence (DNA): TGTGCCAGCAGTTACTCGGGAACAGGGGTCGAGCAGTACTTC.

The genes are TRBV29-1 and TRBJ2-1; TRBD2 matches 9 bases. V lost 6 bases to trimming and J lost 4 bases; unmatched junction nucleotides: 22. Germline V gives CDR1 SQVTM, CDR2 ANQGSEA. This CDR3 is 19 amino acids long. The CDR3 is CSVGSAISGGQLPYNEQFF. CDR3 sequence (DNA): TGCAGCGTGGGATCCGCCATTAGCGGGGGTCAGCTACCTTACAATGAGCAGTTCTTC.

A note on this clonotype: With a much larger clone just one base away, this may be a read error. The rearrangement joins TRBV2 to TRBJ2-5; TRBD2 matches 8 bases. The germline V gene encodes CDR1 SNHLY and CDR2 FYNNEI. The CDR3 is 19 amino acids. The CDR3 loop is CTSSLRGLEAGAGGETQYF. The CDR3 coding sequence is TGTACCAGCAGTTTAAGGGGCCTTGAGGCGGGGGCGGGAGGAGAGACCCAGTACTTC.

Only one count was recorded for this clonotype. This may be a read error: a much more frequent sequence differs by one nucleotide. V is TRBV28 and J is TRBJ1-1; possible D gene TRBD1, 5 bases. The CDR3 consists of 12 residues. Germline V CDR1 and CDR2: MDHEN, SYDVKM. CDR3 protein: CAISLGTVEAFF. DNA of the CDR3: TGTGCCATCAGTTTGGGGACGGTTGAAGCTTTCTTT. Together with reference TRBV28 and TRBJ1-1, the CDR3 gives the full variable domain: DVKVTQSSRYLVKRTGEKVFLECVQDMDHENMFWYRQDPGLGLRLIYFSYDVKMKEKGDIPEGYSVSREKKERFSLILESASTNQTSMYLCAISLGTVEAFFGQGTRLTVV.

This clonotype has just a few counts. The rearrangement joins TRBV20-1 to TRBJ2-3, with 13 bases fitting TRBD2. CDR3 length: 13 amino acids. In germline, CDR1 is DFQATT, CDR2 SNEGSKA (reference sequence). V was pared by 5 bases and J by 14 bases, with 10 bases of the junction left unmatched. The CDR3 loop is CSASGLAGAQRYF. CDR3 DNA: TGCAGTGCTTCCGGACTAGCGGGGGCTCAGCGGTATTTT.

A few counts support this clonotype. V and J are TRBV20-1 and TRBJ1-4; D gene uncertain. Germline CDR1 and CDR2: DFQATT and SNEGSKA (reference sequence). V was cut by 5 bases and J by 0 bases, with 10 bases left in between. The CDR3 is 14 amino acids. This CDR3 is CSAGTTATNEKLFF. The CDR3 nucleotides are TGCAGTGCTGGAACGACGGCAACTAATGAAAAACTGTTTTTT.

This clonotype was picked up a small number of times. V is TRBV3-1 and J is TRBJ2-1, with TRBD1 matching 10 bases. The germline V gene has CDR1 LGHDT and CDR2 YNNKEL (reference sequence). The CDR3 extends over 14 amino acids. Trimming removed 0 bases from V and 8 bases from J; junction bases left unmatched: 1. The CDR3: CASSQDDRGHEQFF. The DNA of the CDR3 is TGTGCCAGCAGCCAAGATGACAGGGGGCATGAGCAGTTCTTC.

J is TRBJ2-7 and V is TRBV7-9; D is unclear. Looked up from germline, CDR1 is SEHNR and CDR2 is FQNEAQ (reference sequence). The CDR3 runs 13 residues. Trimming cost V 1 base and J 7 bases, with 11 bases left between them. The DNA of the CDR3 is TGTGCCAGCAGCTTAGGAAGGACCTGGGAGCAGTACGTC. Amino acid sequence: CASSLGRTWEQYV.

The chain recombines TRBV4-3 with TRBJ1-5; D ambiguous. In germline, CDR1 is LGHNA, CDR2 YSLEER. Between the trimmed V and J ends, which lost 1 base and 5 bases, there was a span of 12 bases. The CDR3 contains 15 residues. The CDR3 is CASSQVPGSDQPQHF. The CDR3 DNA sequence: TGCGCCAGCAGCCAAGTTCCGGGGTCGGATCAGCCCCAGCATTTT.

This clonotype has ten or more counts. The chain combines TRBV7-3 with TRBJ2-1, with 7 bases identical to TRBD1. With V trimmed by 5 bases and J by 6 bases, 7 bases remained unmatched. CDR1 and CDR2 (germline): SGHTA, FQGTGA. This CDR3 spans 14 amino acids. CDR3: CASSPVGQSNEQFF. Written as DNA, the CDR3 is TGTGCCAGCAGCCCAGTGGGACAGTCCAATGAGCAGTTCTTC.

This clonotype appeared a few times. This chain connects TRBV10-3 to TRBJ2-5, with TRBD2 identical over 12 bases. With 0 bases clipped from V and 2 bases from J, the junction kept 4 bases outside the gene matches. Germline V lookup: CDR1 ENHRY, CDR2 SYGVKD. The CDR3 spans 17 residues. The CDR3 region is CAISESSTSGGQETQYF. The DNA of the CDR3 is TGTGCCATCAGTGAGTCGTCGACTAGCGGGGGACAAGAGACCCAGTACTTC.

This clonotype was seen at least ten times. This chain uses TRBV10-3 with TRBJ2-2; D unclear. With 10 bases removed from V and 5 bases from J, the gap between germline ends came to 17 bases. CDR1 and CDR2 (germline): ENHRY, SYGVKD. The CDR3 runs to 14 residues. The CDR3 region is CATTSHTETGELFF. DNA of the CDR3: TGTGCCACCACCTCCCATACAGAGACCGGGGAGCTGTTTTTT.

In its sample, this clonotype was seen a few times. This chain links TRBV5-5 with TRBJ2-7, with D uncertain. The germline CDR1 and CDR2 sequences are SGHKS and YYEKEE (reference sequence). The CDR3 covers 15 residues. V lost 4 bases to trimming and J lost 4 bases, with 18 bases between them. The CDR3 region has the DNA TGTGCCAGCAGCACCCTCGGCCAGTCTAGGTACGAGCAGTACTTC. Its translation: CASSTLGQSRYEQYF.

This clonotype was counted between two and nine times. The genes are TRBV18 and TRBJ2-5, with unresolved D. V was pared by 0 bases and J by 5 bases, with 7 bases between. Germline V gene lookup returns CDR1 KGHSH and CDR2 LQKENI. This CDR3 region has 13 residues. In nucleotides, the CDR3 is TGTGCCAGCTCACCACCTCAGGAGGAGACCCAGTACTTC. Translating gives CASSPPQEETQYF. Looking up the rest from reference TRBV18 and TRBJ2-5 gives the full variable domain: NAGVMQNPRHLVRRRGQEARLRCSPMKGHSHVYWYRQLPEEGLKFMVYLQKENIIDESGMPKERFSAEFPKEGPSILRIQQVVRGDSAAYFCASSPPQEETQYFGPGTRLLVL.

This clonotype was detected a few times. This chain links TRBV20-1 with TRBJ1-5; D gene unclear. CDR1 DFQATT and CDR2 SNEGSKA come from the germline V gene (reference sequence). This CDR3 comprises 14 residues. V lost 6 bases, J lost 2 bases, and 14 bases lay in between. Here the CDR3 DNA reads TGCAGTGCCACCCCGGGATTCGGCAATCAGCCCCAGCATTTT. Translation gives CSATPGFGNQPQHF.

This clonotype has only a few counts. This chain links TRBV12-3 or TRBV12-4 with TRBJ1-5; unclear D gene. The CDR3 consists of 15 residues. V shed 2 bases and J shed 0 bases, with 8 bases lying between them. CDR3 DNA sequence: TGTGCCAGCAGTTTAATGGTGGCTAGCAATCAGCCCCAGCATTTT. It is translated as CASSLMVASNQPQHF.

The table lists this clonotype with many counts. CDR3 region: CSARPTGTGEQYF. DNA of the CDR3: TGCAGTGCTAGGCCGACAGGGACCGGCGAGCAGTACTTC. The chain links TRBV20-1 to TRBJ2-7, with 7 bases identical to TRBD1. In germline, CDR1 is DFQATT, CDR2 SNEGSKA (reference sequence). The V and J ends lost 3 bases and 6 bases, in that order; junction bases with no gene match: 8. This CDR3 spans 13 amino acids.

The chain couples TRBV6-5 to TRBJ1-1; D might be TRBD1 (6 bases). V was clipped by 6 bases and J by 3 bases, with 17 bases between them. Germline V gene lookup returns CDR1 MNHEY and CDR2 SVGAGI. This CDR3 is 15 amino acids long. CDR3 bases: TGTGCCAGCAGGTATGGGACACCCGGACACACTGAAGCTTTCTTT. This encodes CASRYGTPGHTEAFF.

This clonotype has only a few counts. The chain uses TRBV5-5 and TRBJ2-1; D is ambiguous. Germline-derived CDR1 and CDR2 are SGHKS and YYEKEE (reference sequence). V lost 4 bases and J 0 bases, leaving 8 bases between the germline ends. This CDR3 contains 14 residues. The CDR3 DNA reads TGTGCCAGCAGCCCCCGGACCTCCTACAATGAGCAGTTCTTC. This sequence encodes CASSPRTSYNEQFF.

The CDR3 region is CASSPPVTGDTQYF. DNA of the CDR3: TGTGCCAGCAGCCCACCTGTCACGGGCGATACGCAGTATTTT. J is TRBJ2-3 and V is TRBV28; no reliable D call. The CDR3 length is 14 residues. The V gene lost 6 bases and the J gene lost 6 bases, with 16 bases spanning the gap. Germline-derived CDR1 and CDR2 are MDHEN and SYDVKM.

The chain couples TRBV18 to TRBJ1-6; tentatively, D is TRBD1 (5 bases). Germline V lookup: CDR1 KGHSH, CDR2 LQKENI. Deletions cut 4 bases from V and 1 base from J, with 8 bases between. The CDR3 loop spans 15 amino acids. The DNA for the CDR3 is TGTGCCAGCTCACAGCAGGGTTCCTATAATTCACCCCTCCACTTT. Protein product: CASSQQGSYNSPLHF.

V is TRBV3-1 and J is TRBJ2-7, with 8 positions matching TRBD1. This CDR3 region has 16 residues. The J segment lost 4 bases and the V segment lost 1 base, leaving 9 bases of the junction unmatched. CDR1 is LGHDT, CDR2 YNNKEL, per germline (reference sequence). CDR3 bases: TGTGCCAGCAGCCAAGGACCGGACAGGGTAATTTACGAGCAGTACTTC. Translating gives CASSQGPDRVIYEQYF.

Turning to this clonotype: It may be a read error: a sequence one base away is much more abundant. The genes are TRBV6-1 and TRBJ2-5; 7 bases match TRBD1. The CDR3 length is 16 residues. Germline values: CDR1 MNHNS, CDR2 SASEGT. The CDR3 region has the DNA TGTGCCAGCACCCAGACCGAAGGACAGGACCAAGAGACCCAGTGCTTC. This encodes CASTQTEGQDQETQCF.

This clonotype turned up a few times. Here the CDR3 reads CASRYRTDTQYF. CDR3 nucleotide sequence: TGTGCCAGCAGATACAGGACAGATACGCAGTATTTT. The chain has TRBV11-2 and TRBJ2-3; tentative D call: TRBD1 (5 bases). This CDR3 is built from 12 residues. The V and J ends lost 6 bases and 3 bases respectively, with 7 bases between them. Germline V gene data show CDR1 as SGHAT and CDR2 as FQNNGV.